These 29 T cell receptor beta chains were all obtained from the same sample, sequenced in a study of T cells after yellow fever vaccination. MiXCR, applied by TCRdb to the 5' RACE reads, yields one record per CDR3 protein. Of some 110,000 distinct CDR3 sequences in the sample, approximately 7.1% were seen once. The specimen comprised CD4+ T cells sorted from PBMCs, sampled about 41 days after the first yellow fever vaccination. The receptors were gathered from a man between 18 and 29 years old who received the YFV17D yellow fever vaccine.

This clonotype came up a few times. This chain joins TRBV4-3 and TRBJ2-3, with D uncertain. The CDR3 has 14 residues. The V end was cut by 0 bases, the J end by 2 bases, with 6 bases between. Germline CDR1 LGHNA, CDR2 YSLEER. The CDR3 loop reads CASSQDKNTDTQYF. The CDR3 DNA is TGCGCCAGCAGCCAAGATAAGAACACAGATACGCAGTATTTT.

There are many counts of this clonotype. V is TRBV7-3 and J is TRBJ2-3; 8 positions match TRBD2. The junction had 10 bases not matched to a gene; V was cut back by 4 bases and J by 4 bases. Per the germline V gene, CDR1 is SGHTA and CDR2 is FQGTGA. There are 16 residues in the CDR3. The CDR3: CASSSRSGGRSDTQYF. In DNA form, the CDR3 reads TGTGCCAGCAGCTCCCGCAGCGGGGGCCGATCAGATACGCAGTATTTT.

This clonotype was found a few times. The chain has TRBV7-9 and TRBJ2-1; weak D call: TRBD2 (7 bases). This CDR3 region has 17 residues. Germline CDR1 reads SEHNR; CDR2 reads FQNEAQ (reference sequence). V lost 3 bases and J lost 8, with 23 bases in between. As DNA, the CDR3 is TGTGCCAGCAGCTTTGGATCTGGGGGGGCCCCTTTACATGAGCAGTTCTTC. This gives the protein CASSFGSGGAPLHEQFF.

The chain carries TRBV18 and TRBJ2-1; the D is unclear. There are 14 residues in the CDR3. V lost 2 bases and J lost 0, with 5 bases in between. Germline CDR1 reads KGHSH; CDR2 reads LQKENI. CDR3 bases: TGTGCCAGCTCACCAAACTACTCCTACAATGAGCAGTTCTTC. It codes for CASSPNYSYNEQFF. The whole variable domain, filled in from reference TRBV18 and TRBJ2-1, reads NAGVMQNPRHLVRRRGQEARLRCSPMKGHSHVYWYRQLPEEGLKFMVYLQKENIIDESGMPKERFSAEFPKEGPSILRIQQVVRGDSAAYFCASSPNYSYNEQFFGPGTRLTVL.

This clonotype appeared many times. The gene calls are TRBV5-5 and TRBJ2-1, with a possible D match to TRBD1 (6 bases). The CDR3 has 16 amino acids. Trimming shortened V by 4 bases and J by 6 bases, and 20 bases separated the two germline ends. The germline CDR1 and CDR2 sequences are SGHKS and YYEKEE (reference sequence). The CDR3: CASSTPGAKRFNEQFF. CDR3 DNA: TGTGCCAGCAGCACCCCAGGGGCAAAACGGTTCAATGAGCAGTTCTTC.

This clonotype was counted ten times or more. This chain links TRBV7-2 with TRBJ1-4; the match to TRBD1 covers 8 bases. CDR3 length: 15 residues. CDR1 and CDR2 from the germline V gene are SGHTA and FQGNSA. V lost 5 bases and J lost 5; bases outside the gene matches: 7. CDR3 residues: CASSQRTGRNEKLFF. The CDR3 region has the DNA TGTGCCAGCAGCCAGAGGACAGGGAGGAATGAAAAACTGTTTTTT.

This clonotype was seen many times. The chain employs TRBV12-5 and TRBJ1-2; D remains ambiguous. The CDR3 extends over 11 amino acids. With 7 bases removed from V and 4 bases from J, the gap between germline ends came to 7 bases. The germline V gene has CDR1 LGHNT and CDR2 FRNRAP. The CDR3 DNA reads as TGTGCTAGTGCCCGGGGCTATGGCTACACCTTC. It yields the protein CASARGYGYTF.

There are many counts of this clonotype. V and J are TRBV29-1 and TRBJ2-5; 11 nucleotides match TRBD1. This CDR3 region has 14 residues. CDR1 and CDR2 from the germline V gene are SQVTM and ANQGSEA. V lost 3 bases to trimming and J lost 3 bases; unmatched junction nucleotides: 3. The CDR3 sequence is CSVDRTGGEETQYF. The CDR3 DNA is TGCAGCGTTGACCGGACAGGGGGCGAAGAGACCCAGTACTTC.

V is TRBV29-1 and J is TRBJ2-5, with 14 bases lining up with TRBD2. The V gene end was trimmed by 8 bases and the J gene end by 5 bases; junction bases not matched to a gene: 10. The germline V gene has CDR1 SQVTM and CDR2 ANQGSEA. CDR3 length: 15 residues. The CDR3 DNA reads TGCAGCACGACGACTAGCGGGGGGGTGTGGGAGACCCAGTACTTC. It translates to CSTTTSGGVWETQYF.

Many counts were recorded for this clonotype. This chain uses TRBV4-2 with TRBJ2-4; D is undetermined. In germline, CDR1 is LGHNA, CDR2 YNFKEQ. The length of the CDR3 is 15 residues. V lost 1 base, J lost 7 bases, and 14 bases lay in between. This chain's CDR3 is CASSQAPGVENIQYF. CDR3 coding DNA: TGTGCCAGCAGCCAAGCTCCTGGGGTAGAGAACATTCAGTACTTC.

This clonotype was picked up many times. The V call is TRBV30, the J call TRBJ2-1; D is perhaps TRBD2 (5 bases). This CDR3 spans 11 amino acids. Trimming left V 5 bases short and J 10 bases short, with 12 bases between. The germline V gene encodes CDR1 GTSNPN and CDR2 SVGIG (reference sequence). CDR3 coding DNA: TGTGCCTGGGGGAGAGCCGACGAGCAGTTCTTC. The encoded protein is CAWGRADEQFF.

This clonotype was detected many times. The chain carries TRBV7-9 and TRBJ2-7; TRBD1 might be the D (5 bases). The CDR3 is 15 amino acids. Germline CDR1 SEHNR, CDR2 FQNEAQ (reference sequence). V was trimmed by 1 base and J by 3 bases, leaving 13 bases between them. CDR3 bases: TGTGCCAGCAGCTTAGTTGACAGTTCCCTCTACGAGCAGTACTTC. Its translation: CASSLVDSSLYEQYF.

This clonotype appeared many times. This rearrangement joins TRBV16 to TRBJ2-7; no clear D gene. V lost 0 bases and J 0 bases, leaving 12 bases between the germline ends. The CDR3 consists of 16 residues. Germline V gene sequence: CDR1 KGHSY, CDR2 FQNENV. CDR3 nucleotide sequence: TGTGCCAGCAGCCAATCCCGGCCAGAGAGCTCCTACGAGCAGTACTTC. Translation: CASSQSRPESSYEQYF.

In its sample, this clonotype was seen many times. CDR3 loop: CASSFVPGLQGLGTQYF. Written as DNA, the CDR3 is TGCGCCAGCAGCTTTGTACCGGGACTACAAGGCCTCGGTACGCAGTATTTT. This chain links TRBV5-1 with TRBJ2-3, with TRBD2 matching over 7 bases. J was trimmed by 8 bases and V by 2 bases; bases with no gene match: 17. Germline assignment: CDR1 SGHRS and CDR2 YFSETQ. This CDR3 is 17 amino acids long.

The sample holds many counts of this clonotype. V is TRBV10-3 and J is TRBJ2-3; D perhaps matches TRBD1 (5 bases). Per the germline V gene, CDR1 is ENHRY and CDR2 is SYGVKD. Trimming shortened V by 7 bases and J by 2 bases, and 10 bases separated the two germline ends. The CDR3 contains 13 residues. The CDR3 DNA reads as TGTGCCATCACCGGCAGGGTCACAGATACGCAGTATTTT. Protein sequence: CAITGRVTDTQYF.

The genes are TRBV20-1 and TRBJ1-4, with D unresolved. Germline lookup yields CDR1 DFQATT and CDR2 SNEGSKA (reference sequence). The CDR3 extends over 12 amino acids. Trimming removed 6 bases at V and 0 bases at J, with 5 bases between. The CDR3: CSAPATNEKLFF. The CDR3 DNA sequence: TGCAGTGCACCTGCAACTAATGAAAAACTGTTTTTT.

For this clonotype: Since a much larger clone is just one base distant, this may be a read error. The chain has TRBV7-6 and TRBJ2-1; 8 nucleotides line up with TRBD1. Germline V gene sequence: CDR1 SGHVS, CDR2 FNYEAQ. The CDR3 is 15 amino acids. CDR3: CAISLEGQAFGEQFF. The DNA for the CDR3 is TGTGCCATCAGCTTAGAGGGACAGGCGTTTGGTGAGCAGTTCTTC.

This clonotype showed up many times. The chain couples TRBV5-1 to TRBJ2-1; D remains unclear. Looked up from germline, CDR1 is SGHRS and CDR2 is YFSETQ. Trimming cost V 2 bases and J 7 bases, with 16 bases left between them. The CDR3 length is 15 residues. This chain's CDR3 is CASSLGSGRQNEQFF. DNA for the CDR3: TGCGCCAGCAGCTTAGGGTCTGGCAGACAAAATGAGCAGTTCTTC.

There are many counts of this clonotype. This sequence joins TRBV7-2 and TRBJ2-5, with 7 bases aligning to TRBD2. The V gene end was trimmed by 1 base and the J gene end by 4 bases; junction bases not matched to a gene: 9. The CDR3 totals 16 residues. Germline loops: CDR1 SGHTA, CDR2 FQGNSA. CDR3 sequence reads: CASSLGVAGGGETQYF. The CDR3 bases are TGTGCCAGCAGCTTAGGAGTAGCTGGGGGGGGAGAGACCCAGTACTTC.

This clonotype showed up many times. CDR3 bases: TGTGCCAGCAGCTTAGTTCAGGGGGTGAACACTGAAGCTTTCTTT. It is translated as CASSLVQGVNTEAFF. The rearrangement links TRBV11-2 to TRBJ1-1, with 7 bases aligning to TRBD1. J lost 0 bases, V lost 1 base, and 2 bases had no gene match. The CDR3 is 15 residues long. CDR1 SGHAT and CDR2 FQNNGV come from the germline V gene. Based on the CDR3 plus reference TRBV11-2 and TRBJ1-1, the full variable domain is EAGVAQSPRYKIIEKRQSVAFWCNPISGHATLYWYQQILGQGPKLLIQFQNNGVVDDSQLPKDRFSAERLKGVDSTLKIQPAKLEDSAVYLCASSLVQGVNTEAFFGQGTRLTVV.

This clonotype was observed a few times. The CDR3 spells CAISESWGQDGYTF. CDR3 nucleotides: TGTGCCATCAGTGAGTCTTGGGGGCAGGATGGCTACACCTTC. The chain has TRBV10-3 and TRBJ1-2; the D gene is possibly TRBD1 (6 bases). Trimming cost V 0 bases and J 6 bases, with 11 bases left between them. This CDR3 has 14 residues. In germline, CDR1 is ENHRY, CDR2 SYGVKD.

This clonotype came up many times. The rearrangement joins TRBV7-2 to TRBJ2-7; D possibly corresponds to TRBD1 (6 bases). The CDR3 is made up of 16 amino acids. Trimming took 5 bases from V and 4 from J, leaving 21 bases between them. Germline CDR1 and CDR2: SGHTA and FQGNSA. Written as DNA, the CDR3 is TGTGCCAGCAGCCTAAGAGCACAGGGTGTAGGATACGAGCAGTACTTC. This gives the protein CASSLRAQGVGYEQYF.

This clonotype was seen at least ten times. V usage is TRBV9 and J usage is TRBJ2-3; D ambiguous. The CDR3 runs to 13 residues. Germline loops: CDR1 SGDLS, CDR2 YYNGEE. V was trimmed by 2 bases and J by 5 bases, leaving 9 bases between them. CDR3: CASSVAFLDTQYF. For the CDR3, the DNA is TGTGCCAGCAGCGTTGCTTTTCTAGATACGCAGTATTTT. The variable domain in full, with the rest retrieved from reference TRBV9 and TRBJ2-3, is DSGVTQTPKHLITATGQRVTLRCSPRSGDLSVYWYQQSLDQGLQFLIQYYNGEERAKGNILERFSAQQFPDLHSELNLSSLELGDSALYFCASSVAFLDTQYFGPGTRLTVL.

This clonotype appeared many times. This chain connects TRBV3-1 to TRBJ2-7, with a weak D call TRBD1 (5 bases). The CDR3 totals 18 residues. The V gene lost 2 bases and the J gene lost 7 bases, with 27 bases spanning the gap. Germline V gene sequence: CDR1 LGHDT, CDR2 YNNKEL (reference sequence). The CDR3 region has the DNA TGTGCCAGCAGCCAACGTCTTGGAGACAGTCTCACCTCTGGGGAGCAGTACTTC. Residues: CASSQRLGDSLTSGEQYF.

There are many counts of this clonotype. CDR3 bases: TGCGCCAGCAGCTTGGGGGAGATCACAGATACGCAGTATTTT. This sequence encodes CASSLGEITDTQYF. This rearrangement joins TRBV5-1 to TRBJ2-3, with D tentatively TRBD2 (5 bases). Trimming stripped 0 bases from V and 2 bases from J, with 7 bases between. The V gene's germline CDR1 is SGHRS and CDR2 YFSETQ. The CDR3 covers 14 residues. Full variable domain (rest looked up from reference TRBV5-1 and TRBJ2-3): KAGVTQTPRYLIKTRGQQVTLSCSPISGHRSVSWYQQTPGQGLQFLFEYFSETQRNKGNFPGRFSGRQFSNSRSEMNVSTLELGDSALYLCASSLGEITDTQYFGPGTRLTVL.

This clonotype was seen ten or more times. CDR3 coding DNA: TGTGCCACCAGCCCAGGACCGGGTACGCAGTATTTT. It yields the protein CATSPGPGTQYF. The rearrangement links TRBV2 to TRBJ2-3; D gene ambiguous. The CDR3 contains 12 residues. Germline loops: CDR1 SNHLY, CDR2 FYNNEI. The V gene lost 10 bases and the J gene lost 8 bases, with 16 bases spanning the gap.

This clonotype was detected many times. This chain uses TRBV7-2 with TRBJ2-5; 8 bases are shared with TRBD1. V shed 7 bases, J shed 4 bases, and the junction held 2 bases outside the gene matches. The CDR3 is made up of 12 amino acids. The germline CDR1 and CDR2 sequences are SGHTA and FQGNSA. CDR3 bases: TGTGCCAGCACCACAGGGGGAGAGACCCAGTACTTC. It encodes CASTTGGETQYF.

The chain employs TRBV7-2 and TRBJ2-2; D is unresolved. Trimming shortened V by 4 bases and J by 4 bases, and 16 bases separated the two germline ends. The CDR3 loop spans 16 amino acids. The germline V gene has CDR1 SGHTA and CDR2 FQGNSA. CDR3 protein: CASSSSRNPGTGELFF. The DNA for the CDR3 is TGTGCCAGCAGCTCATCCAGGAATCCAGGCACCGGGGAGCTGTTTTTT.

This chain joins TRBV20-1 and TRBJ2-1; 10 nucleotides match TRBD2. Unmatched junction bases numbered 7, after V lost 5 bases and J lost 6 bases. CDR1 DFQATT and CDR2 SNEGSKA come from the germline V gene (reference sequence). CDR3 length: 14 amino acids. The CDR3 is CSALSGGAFNEQFF. CDR3 coding DNA: TGCAGTGCTCTGAGCGGGGGGGCCTTCAATGAGCAGTTCTTC.